These T cell receptor beta chains were read from a single sample in a study of early T cells in non-severe SARS-CoV-2 infection. MiXCR was run by TCRdb on the 5' RACE reads, yielding one entry per CDR3 protein. The sample carries tens of thousands of distinct CDR3 sequences, about a tenth recorded once. The source material was whole blood. The receptors shown here come from an adult who was a healthcare worker with PCR-confirmed SARS-CoV-2 infection or an uninfected control (not recorded which). Each CDR3 is given with its conserved first and last residue. A D gene is named only where the DNA matches it firmly.

V: TRBV3-1; J: TRBJ2-7; D: NA; CDR3: CASSQNPRGGDEQYF
V: TRBV7-8; J: TRBJ2-3; D: TRBD2; CDR3: CASSLTGTSGGVQYF
V: TRBV2; J: TRBJ1-2; D: TRBD1; CDR3: CASTLGQLGGYTF
V: TRBV14; J: TRBJ2-7; D: NA; CDR3: CASSQGSNYEQYF
V: TRBV5-1; J: TRBJ2-5; D: TRBD1; CDR3: CASSLVTGGISETQYF
V: TRBV28; J: TRBJ2-1; D: NA; CDR3: CASSTPGQNNEQFF
V: TRBV20-1; J: TRBJ2-7; D: NA; CDR3: CSAAVRNYEQYF
V: TRBV6-6; J: TRBJ1-3; D: NA; CDR3: CASSYSGTNGNTIYF
V: TRBV10-1; J: TRBJ1-1; D: NA; CDR3: CASSEKTQTCTEAFF
V: TRBV5-4; J: TRBJ2-1; D: NA; CDR3: CASSLSRASNEQFF
V: TRBV12-3/TRBV12-4; J: TRBJ2-2; D: NA; CDR3: CASSRGANTGELFF
V: TRBV18; J: TRBJ1-1; D: NA; CDR3: CASSPPPGNTEAFF
V: TRBV7-9; J: TRBJ2-7; D: TRBD1; CDR3: CASSRRQGEVGGGTYEQYF
V: TRBV5-1; J: TRBJ1-2; D: NA; CDR3: CASSPRDGVYGYTF
V: TRBV10-3; J: TRBJ2-7; D: NA; CDR3: CAIRDSSGLYEQYF
V: TRBV12-3/TRBV12-4; J: TRBJ2-5; D: TRBD2; CDR3: CASSSQRGEETQYF
V: TRBV30; J: TRBJ2-7; D: NA; CDR3: CAWSVVGGEVQYF
V: TRBV7-3; J: TRBJ2-3; D: NA; CDR3: CASSLYPGSDTQYF
V: TRBV5-1; J: TRBJ2-7; D: NA; CDR3: CASSLWGPGDEQYF
V: TRBV7-6; J: TRBJ2-5; D: NA; CDR3: CASSRPQAGTQYF
V: TRBV5-4; J: TRBJ1-2; D: NA; CDR3: CASSLGIANYGYTF
V: TRBV3-1; J: TRBJ1-1; D: TRBD1; CDR3: CASSQDPQGRQGAFF
V: TRBV14; J: TRBJ2-4; D: TRBD1; CDR3: CASSHPGQGAIQYF
V: TRBV20-1; J: TRBJ2-1; D: TRBD2; CDR3: CSANLAGGLGEQFF
V: TRBV12-3/TRBV12-4; J: TRBJ1-2; D: NA; CDR3: CASSLQQGVGGYTF
V: TRBV5-1; J: TRBJ2-5; D: TRBD1; CDR3: CASSPGTGQETQYF
V: TRBV10-3; J: TRBJ2-1; D: NA; CDR3: CAISEYYEQFF
V: TRBV3-1; J: TRBJ1-3; D: NA; CDR3: CASEGGGNTIYF
V: TRBV12-3/TRBV12-4; J: TRBJ2-3; D: NA; CDR3: CASSFEGATQYF
V: TRBV7-9; J: TRBJ2-3; D: NA; CDR3: CASSRSRSTDTQYF
V: TRBV19; J: TRBJ2-1; D: NA; CDR3: CASTDGGNVANEQFF
V: TRBV12-5; J: TRBJ1-5; D: NA; CDR3: CASGSGQPQHF
V: TRBV10-3; J: TRBJ2-5; D: TRBD1; CDR3: CAISVVTGASGEETQYF
V: TRBV27; J: TRBJ1-1; D: TRBD1; CDR3: CASSYTGDTEAFF
V: TRBV30; J: TRBJ2-7; D: TRBD1; CDR3: CAWSGTDYEQYF
V: TRBV19; J: TRBJ1-2; D: NA; CDR3: CASSIWGYGYTF
V: TRBV25-1; J: TRBJ2-7; D: NA; CDR3: CASSEEDSPYEQYF
V: TRBV2; J: TRBJ2-4; D: TRBD2; CDR3: CASSDSRGGANIQYF
V: TRBV30; J: TRBJ1-2; D: NA; CDR3: CAWSEGRSAGDGYTF
V: TRBV7-2; J: TRBJ1-2; D: TRBD1; CDR3: CASSVGQGAGYTF